Below are 22 T cell receptor beta chains sequenced from a single sample in a study of blood T cell repertoires in COVID-19 (dated by TCRdb to between 2020 and 2021). The library was built by means of the immunoSEQ multiplex PCR assay. TCRdb re-hosts the immuneACCESS table, in-frame sequences only. Its copies lack some clones; in the studies checked, an unresolved V gene accounts for under half of them, and the cause for the rest is not known. Counted in this sample were around 75,000 clones; more than 75% of them appeared once. Clones ranked in the top ten supply approximately 20% of the sample. Sequencing was carried out using peripheral blood. The receptor source for this set is a human donor in a cohort sampled during active COVID-19.

The gene calls are TRBV4-2 and TRBJ2-5, with D perhaps TRBD1 (6 bases). Trimming cost V 6 bases and J 4 bases, with 12 bases left between them. Germline V gene lookup returns CDR1 LGHNA and CDR2 YNFKEQ. The CDR3 is 13 amino acids. CDR3 region: CASSQGLGETQYF. The CDR3 DNA reads TGTGCCAGCAGTCAGGGGCTCGGAGAGACCCAGTACTTC.

This clone was seen only a few times. The chain joins TRBV7-2 to TRBJ2-1; 15 nucleotides agree with TRBD2. V shed 5 bases and J 3 bases; nucleotides not matched to a gene: 11. This CDR3 has 19 residues. Germline V gene lookup returns CDR1 SGHTA and CDR2 FQGNSA. CDR3 sequence: CASSPTMGLAGGLYNEQFF. CDR3 sequence (DNA): TGTGCCAGCAGCCCGACCATGGGACTAGCGGGAGGACTCTACAATGAGCAGTTCTTC.

This clone has only one observation. V gene TRBV7-2 combines with J gene TRBJ1-1, with TRBD1 as a possible D gene (5 bases). Deletions cut 4 bases from V and 1 base from J, with 19 bases between. The length of the CDR3 is 17 residues. CDR1 is SGHTA, CDR2 FQGNSA, per germline. In nucleotides, the CDR3 is TGTGCCAGCAGCTCCCAAATGATTAAAACAGGGAACACTGAAGCTTTCTTT. It translates to CASSSQMIKTGNTEAFF.

This sequence joins TRBV7-8 and TRBJ2-7, with 7 nucleotides matching TRBD1. There are 15 residues in the CDR3. From germline, CDR1 is SGHVS and CDR2 FQNEAQ. Trimming removed 5 bases from V and 0 bases from J; junction bases left unmatched: 7. The CDR3 nucleotides read TGTGCCAGCAGCATAGGGACAGCCAACTCCTACGAGCAGTACTTC. Protein sequence: CASSIGTANSYEQYF. Together with reference TRBV7-8 and TRBJ2-7, the CDR3 gives the full variable domain: GAGVSQSPRYKVAKRGQDVALRCDPISGHVSLFWYQQALGQGPEFLTYFQNEAQLDKSGLPSDRFFAERPEGSVSTLKIQRTQQEDSAVYLCASSIGTANSYEQYFGPGTRLTVT.

The rearrangement uses TRBV11-3 and TRBJ2-7; TRBD1 matches 9 bases. The CDR3 is 15 amino acids. V lost 1 base and J lost 2; bases outside the gene matches: 3. Per the germline V gene, CDR1 is SGHNT and CDR2 is YENEEA. CDR3 DNA: TGTGCCAGCAGCTTAGCAGGACAGGGGCCCTACGAGCAGTACTTC. Translating it yields CASSLAGQGPYEQYF.

The V call is TRBV6-5, the J call TRBJ1-2; TRBD1 is a possible D gene (6 bases). V lost 5 bases and J lost 4, with 17 bases in between. CDR1 is MNHEY, CDR2 SVGAGI, per germline. The length of the CDR3 is 15 residues. CDR3 sequence reads: CASSQPARGGYGYTF. For the CDR3, the DNA is TGTGCCAGCAGTCAACCCGCCAGGGGCGGCTATGGCTACACCTTC.

The chain couples TRBV5-4 to TRBJ1-2; 7 positions agree with TRBD1. The CDR3 has 17 residues. V lost 4 bases to trimming and J lost 4 bases; unmatched junction nucleotides: 16. Germline CDR1 SGHNT, CDR2 YYREEE (reference sequence). The chain's CDR3 is CASSRDIIRGNSYGYTF. As DNA, the CDR3 is TGTGCCAGCAGCCGAGACATCATCAGGGGGAACTCCTATGGCTACACCTTC. Full variable domain (remainder filled in from reference TRBV5-4 and TRBJ1-2): ETGVTQSPTHLIKTRGQQVTLRCSSQSGHNTVSWYQQALGQGPQFIFQYYREEENGRGNFPPRFSGLQFPNYSSELNVNALELDDSALYLCASSRDIIRGNSYGYTFGSGTRLTVV.

Of note for this clone: Additional DNA sequences in this sample encode the identical CDR3. The rearrangement links TRBV6-5 to TRBJ2-7, with D maybe TRBD1 (6 bases). Germline lookup yields CDR1 MNHEY and CDR2 SVGAGI. V was clipped by 6 bases and J by 4 bases, with 7 bases between them. The CDR3 loop spans 11 amino acids. For the CDR3, the DNA is TGTGCCAGCAGCAGGGGATACGAGCAGTACTTC. Its protein is CASSRGYEQYF.

The chain carries TRBV6-2 or TRBV6-3 and TRBJ1-2; D is uncertain. The V end lost 5 bases, the J end lost 8 bases, and 9 bases lay between the germline ends. Germline loops: CDR1 MNHEY, CDR2 SVGEGT. The CDR3 has 11 amino acids. CDR3 sequence (DNA): TGTGCCAGCAGTACCACGGGAGGCTACACCTTC. Protein sequence: CASSTTGGYTF.

The genes are TRBV7-9 and TRBJ1-1; D remains unclear. This CDR3 has 15 amino acids. Germline V gives CDR1 SEHNR, CDR2 FQNEAQ (reference sequence). V was cut by 4 bases and J by 0 bases, with 12 bases left in between. The CDR3 region is CASSSPSRMNTEAFF. The CDR3 DNA follows: TGTGCCAGCAGCTCGCCCAGTCGAATGAACACTGAAGCTTTCTTT.

The chain recombines TRBV19 with TRBJ2-1; D is perhaps TRBD2 (6 bases). Germline V gene data show CDR1 as LNHDA and CDR2 as SQIVND (reference sequence). V was clipped by 1 base and J by 9 bases, with 13 bases between them. CDR3 size: 14 residues. The CDR3 loop is CASSIGWRRGEQFF. The CDR3 DNA reads as TGTGCCAGTAGTATAGGTTGGAGGAGGGGTGAGCAGTTCTTC.

V is TRBV24-1 and J is TRBJ2-3, with D possibly being TRBD2 (6 bases). The CDR3 consists of 14 residues. The V and J ends lost 12 bases and 9 bases respectively, with 24 bases between them. Germline V gene data show CDR1 as KGHDR and CDR2 as SFDVKD. The CDR3 region has the DNA TGTGCCTCCGAGGGGAGCGGAGGGTTTTCGACGCAGTATTTT. It is translated as CASEGSGGFSTQYF.

The genes are TRBV4-1 and TRBJ2-2; possibly TRBD2 for D (5 bases). The CDR3 is 19 amino acids. Germline CDR1 MGHRA, CDR2 YSYEKL. The ends were cut back, 4 bases at V and 5 bases at J, with 26 bases in the middle. CDR3 protein: CASSPIPVELLTGTGELFF. The CDR3 DNA reads as TGCGCCAGCAGCCCCATCCCGGTGGAACTCTTAACGGGAACCGGGGAGCTGTTTTTT.

This clone was observed a single time. The chain joins TRBV6-5 to TRBJ2-1; 7 bases align to TRBD1. Germline values: CDR1 MNHEY, CDR2 SVGAGI. This CDR3 has 13 residues. The J segment lost 7 bases and the V segment lost 2 bases, leaving 2 bases of the junction unmatched. The CDR3 loop is CASSYNRGNEQFF. In DNA, the CDR3 is TGTGCCAGCAGTTACAACAGGGGAAATGAGCAGTTCTTC.

J is TRBJ1-1 and V is TRBV7-9; D gene unclear. Looked up from germline, CDR1 is SEHNR and CDR2 is FQNEAQ (reference sequence). Trimming cost V 1 base and J 5 bases, with 8 bases left between them. The CDR3 has 13 amino acids. The CDR3 sequence is CASSLVSGTEAFF. CDR3 DNA sequence: TGTGCCAGCAGCTTAGTGAGCGGAACTGAAGCTTTCTTT.

Only a few counts were recorded for this clone. The V call is TRBV7-3, the J call TRBJ2-7, with TRBD2 matching 9 bases. Trimming at V came to 0 bases and at J to 6 bases, leaving 15 bases not matched to a gene. Germline V lookup: CDR1 SGHTA, CDR2 FQGTGA. This CDR3 has 18 amino acids. CDR3 coding DNA: TGTGCCAGCAGCTTAACGGTCCGGCGGGAGGGCCGAGGGACCGAGCAGTACTTC. It yields the protein CASSLTVRREGRGTEQYF.

The V call is TRBV5-5, the J call TRBJ1-3; weak D call: TRBD1 (5 bases). Trimming pared 6 bases from V and 0 bases from J, leaving 10 bases between. The germline gives CDR1 SGHKS, CDR2 YYEKEE (reference sequence). The CDR3 totals 14 residues. The CDR3: CASNHRSSGNTIYF. The CDR3 bases are TGTGCCAGCAATCACAGGTCCTCTGGAAACACCATATATTTT.

In its sample, this clone was seen once. This chain connects TRBV9 to TRBJ2-4, with D possibly being TRBD1 (7 bases). Between the trimmed V and J ends, which lost 4 bases and 2 bases, there was a span of 13 bases. CDR1 SGDLS and CDR2 YYNGEE come from the germline V gene. There are 15 residues in the CDR3. CDR3 amino acids: CASSPRDSPKNIQYF. CDR3 bases: TGTGCCAGCAGCCCGCGGGACAGTCCCAAAAACATTCAGTACTTC. Looking up the rest from reference TRBV9 and TRBJ2-4 gives the full variable domain: DSGVTQTPKHLITATGQRVTLRCSPRSGDLSVYWYQQSLDQGLQFLIQYYNGEERAKGNILERFSAQQFPDLHSELNLSSLELGDSALYFCASSPRDSPKNIQYFGAGTRLSVL.

The gene calls are TRBV7-8 and TRBJ1-2, with D possibly being TRBD1 (6 bases). The V and J ends lost 5 bases and 4 bases respectively, with 17 bases between them. Germline CDR1 reads SGHVS; CDR2 reads FQNEAQ. The CDR3 is 15 amino acids. CDR3 amino acids: CASSQRTAGPYGYTF. As DNA, the CDR3 is TGTGCCAGCAGCCAAAGGACAGCAGGCCCCTATGGCTACACCTTC. Looking up the rest from reference TRBV7-8 and TRBJ1-2 gives the full variable domain: GAGVSQSPRYKVAKRGQDVALRCDPISGHVSLFWYQQALGQGPEFLTYFQNEAQLDKSGLPSDRFFAERPEGSVSTLKIQRTQQEDSAVYLCASSQRTAGPYGYTFGSGTRLTVV.

The V gene is TRBV7-9, the J gene TRBJ1-6; a weak D match, TRBD1 (6 bases). This CDR3 is 14 amino acids long. Germline V lookup: CDR1 SEHNR, CDR2 FQNEAQ (reference sequence). V dropped 4 bases and J dropped 4 bases, with 8 bases sitting between them. In nucleotides, the CDR3 is TGTGCCAGCAGCTCGGACAGATATAATTCACCCCTCCACTTT. It specifies CASSSDRYNSPLHF.

The chain links TRBV7-2 to TRBJ2-3; 9 bases align to TRBD2. The germline CDR1 and CDR2 sequences are SGHTA and FQGNSA. The CDR3 contains 17 residues. Trimming took 5 bases from V and 0 from J; bases not matched to a gene: 9. This CDR3 is CASSIQAGGSSTDTQYF. CDR3 nucleotide sequence: TGTGCCAGCAGCATCCAAGCGGGAGGCTCTAGCACAGATACGCAGTATTTT.

This rearrangement joins TRBV12-3 or TRBV12-4 to TRBJ1-5; D is unresolved. The V end lost 5 bases, the J end lost 4 bases, and 9 bases lay between the germline ends. CDR3 size: 13 residues. CDR3 amino acids: CASSQRINQPQHF. The CDR3 DNA is TGTGCCAGCAGTCAGCGGATAAATCAGCCCCAGCATTTT.